The rows below give T cell receptor beta chains drawn from one sample of a study of cytomegalovirus exposure and HLA in healthy donors. Some clones are missing from TCRdb's copy, which holds only in-frame ones; the method was immunoSEQ multiplex PCR. This table holds 95,000 to 100,000 clones, about 80% found once. What was sequenced was PBMCs. All receptors come from a man between 40 and 49 years old in good health and CMV-seropositive. Each CDR3 is given with its conserved first and last residue. The order of the fields is J gene, D gene, V gene, clone size, CDR3 DNA, CDR3 protein. The D gene is left open where the match is weak. Only part of the rows carry a size: once, few, many, or a class if the clone is expanded.

J: TRBJ1-1; D: .; V: TRBV11-3; size: .; DNA: TGTGCCGGCAGCCACGGTGCGGGTCGGGGCACTGAAGCTTTCTTT; CDR3: CAGSHGAGRGTEAFF
J: TRBJ2-2; D: TRBD1; V: TRBV9; size: .; DNA: TGTGCCAGCAGTCAGGGGGCTCTGGGCACCGGGGAGCTGTTTTTT; CDR3: CASSQGALGTGELFF
J: TRBJ1-1; D: TRBD1; V: TRBV4-2; size: .; DNA: TGTGCCAGCAGCCAAGAGAAGGGACAGGAAGCTTTCTTT; CDR3: CASSQEKGQEAFF
J: TRBJ2-7; D: .; V: TRBV5-5; size: .; DNA: TGTGCCAGCAGCTCCGACGGGACCTACGAGCAGTACTTC; CDR3: CASSSDGTYEQYF
J: TRBJ2-5; D: TRBD2; V: TRBV5-4; size: .; DNA: TGTGCCAGCAGTCGTACGACGGGGGGTGGAGAGACCCAGTACTTC; CDR3: CASSRTTGGGETQYF
J: TRBJ1-1; D: TRBD1; V: TRBV7-9; size: .; DNA: TGTGCCAGCAGCCGAGCCGGACAGGGGGGCACTGAAGCTTTCTTT; CDR3: CASSRAGQGGTEAFF
J: TRBJ2-4; D: .; V: TRBV15; size: few; DNA: TGTGCCACCAGCCGCGGGACAGAGGGTGCCAAAAACATTCAGTACTTC; CDR3: CATSRGTEGAKNIQYF
J: TRBJ1-5; D: .; V: TRBV19; size: .; DNA: TGTGCCAGTAGTAATCCCGTCACCCAAACTTCGGGCAATCAGCCCCAGCATTTT; CDR3: CASSNPVTQTSGNQPQHF
J: TRBJ2-5; D: .; V: TRBV27; size: .; DNA: TGTGCCAGCAGTGCAGGGCGGCGGGAGACCCAGTACTTC; CDR3: CASSAGRRETQYF
J: TRBJ2-5; D: TRBD1; V: TRBV10-3; size: .; DNA: TGTGCCATCAGTGAGTCTCAGGGGGCGCAGAGGATAGTACAAGAGACCCAGTACTTC; CDR3: CAISESQGAQRIVQETQYF
J: TRBJ2-2; D: .; V: TRBV15; size: .; DNA: TGTGCCACCAGCAGAGACCCTGCCGGGGGTGGGACCGGGGAGCTGTTTTTT; CDR3: CATSRDPAGGGTGELFF
J: TRBJ2-3; D: TRBD2; V: TRBV29-1; size: .; DNA: TGCAGCGTTGAAGGAAGACTAGCGGAAAGCACAGATACGCAGTATTTT; CDR3: CSVEGRLAESTDTQYF
J: TRBJ1-2; D: .; V: TRBV15; size: .; DNA: TGTGCCACCAGCAGAGGGCGGGAGCCAGGGAGCGTCTATGGCTACACCTTC; CDR3: CATSRGREPGSVYGYTF
J: TRBJ1-5; D: .; V: TRBV10-1; size: few; DNA: TGCGCCAGCAGTTTAGATAGCAATCAGCCCCAGCATTTT; CDR3: CASSLDSNQPQHF
J: TRBJ1-5; D: TRBD1; V: TRBV6-6; size: .; DNA: TGTGCCAGCAGTTACTTAGGGACAGGGTGGCAGCCCCAGCATTTT; CDR3: CASSYLGTGWQPQHF
J: TRBJ1-1; D: TRBD1; V: TRBV6-1; size: .; DNA: TGTGCCAGCAGTAATCCGCAGGGGGCGACTGAAGCTTTCTTT; CDR3: CASSNPQGATEAFF
J: TRBJ1-1; D: .; V: TRBV28; size: .; DNA: TGTGCCAGCAGTTTAGTGGCAGGGGCGACCACTGAAGCTTTCTTT; CDR3: CASSLVAGATTEAFF
J: TRBJ1-1; D: .; V: TRBV4-1; size: .; DNA: TGCGCCAGCAGCCAAGATCGGGGGGCGGGACGGGCTTTCTTT; CDR3: CASSQDRGAGRAFF
J: TRBJ2-7; D: TRBD1; V: TRBV5-1; size: .; DNA: TGCGCCAGCAGGTACGGGACAGGGCCGACCTCCTACGAGCAGTACTTC; CDR3: CASRYGTGPTSYEQYF
J: TRBJ2-1; D: .; V: TRBV7-9; size: .; DNA: TGTGCCAGCAGCCATGGATGGCAGGGAAATGAGCAGTTCTTC; CDR3: CASSHGWQGNEQFF
J: TRBJ2-1; D: .; V: TRBV28; size: .; DNA: TGTGCCAGCAGAGAGCGGATCTCAGTCTCTGAGCAGTTCTTC; CDR3: CASRERISVSEQFF
J: TRBJ1-1; D: .; V: TRBV6-6; size: .; DNA: TGTGCCAGCCTCGGGAGGGACGGGGTGATTAACACTGAAGCTTTCTTT; CDR3: CASLGRDGVINTEAFF
J: TRBJ2-4; D: TRBD2; V: TRBV7-2; size: .; DNA: TGTGCCAGCAGCTTACCGGGGGGGGGAGCAGCCAAAAACATTCAGTACTTC; CDR3: CASSLPGGGAAKNIQYF
J: TRBJ2-1; D: TRBD2; V: TRBV2; size: .; DNA: TGTGCCAGCAGTGAATTGGGAGGGAGCTCCTACAATGAGCAGTTCTTC; CDR3: CASSELGGSSYNEQFF
J: TRBJ1-1; D: TRBD1; V: TRBV12-5; size: .; DNA: TGTGCTAGTGGCTCTGGGACAGCCACTGAAGCTTTCTTT; CDR3: CASGSGTATEAFF
J: TRBJ1-2; D: TRBD1; V: TRBV28; size: .; DNA: TGTGCCAGCAGGCCGACAGGGGATGGTGGCTACACCTTC; CDR3: CASRPTGDGGYTF
J: TRBJ2-1; D: TRBD2; V: TRBV29-1; size: once; DNA: TGCAGCGTTGAACTAGCGGGAGTAAGAGGGCAGTTCTTC; CDR3: CSVELAGVRGQFF
J: TRBJ2-3; D: .; V: TRBV5-8; size: .; DNA: TGTGCCAGCAGAGCTGCTGATACGCAGTATTTT; CDR3: CASRAADTQYF
J: TRBJ2-1; D: TRBD2; V: TRBV5-1; size: few; DNA: TGCGCCAGCAGCCGGACTAGCGGGGGGGCCAATGAGCAGTTCTTC; CDR3: CASSRTSGGANEQFF
J: TRBJ1-1; D: TRBD1; V: TRBV6-1; size: few; DNA: TGTGCCAGCAGTGGGGGGACAGCCTTCTCTGAAGCTTTCTTT; CDR3: CASSGGTAFSEAFF
J: TRBJ2-7; D: .; V: TRBV7-9; size: .; DNA: TGTGCCAGCAGCTTCTCTGAGGGCGAGCAGTACTTC; CDR3: CASSFSEGEQYF